The 14 T cell receptor beta chains in this list originate from one sample, sequenced in a study of regulatory T cells in long-lasting Graves disease. Time point reported: persistent/refractory GD, antithyroid drugs over 5 years with positive TRAb. With RNA extracted from PBMCs as input, the TCR library was made. Through Arm-PCR of CDR3 regions and iRepertoire HTBI primers, TCR beta libraries were built. TCRdb re-analysed the multiplex PCR reads in MiXCR, keeping a single row per CDR3 protein. The table has about 460,000 distinct CDR3 sequences, around a fifth seen once. The sequencing used peripheral blood mononuclear cells (PBMCs), collected when the disease was refractory, from a patient treated with antithyroid drugs. These receptors were obtained from a female donor with Graves disease.

In its sample, this clonotype was seen many times. The rearrangement links TRBV28 to TRBJ1-1; D unresolved. The CDR3 covers 13 residues. CDR1 and CDR2 from the germline V gene are MDHEN and SYDVKM. V was cut by 6 bases and J by 1 base, with 9 bases left in between. The CDR3 nucleotides read TGTGCCAGCAGGCAAAGGGCGAACACTGAAGCTTTCTTT. Encoded protein: CASRQRANTEAFF.

This clonotype was counted many times. CDR3 residues: CAWSDSAAEKLFF. In nucleotides, the CDR3 is TGTGCCTGGAGCGACAGTGCGGCTGAAAAACTGTTTTTT. The chain carries TRBV30 and TRBJ1-4; tentative D call: TRBD1 (5 bases). Trimming pared 3 bases from V and 7 bases from J, leaving 12 bases between. The CDR3 contains 13 residues. Germline V gene sequence: CDR1 GTSNPN, CDR2 SVGIG (reference sequence).

The chain links TRBV9 to TRBJ2-1; unclear D gene. The CDR3 totals 16 residues. With 0 bases removed from V and 0 bases from J, the gap between germline ends came to 10 bases. Germline V gene data show CDR1 as SGDLS and CDR2 as YYNGEE. The CDR3 bases are TGTGCCAGCAGCGTAGGTTCGCAGAGCTCCTACAATGAGCAGTTCTTC. It translates to CASSVGSQSSYNEQFF.

This chain links TRBV25-1 with TRBJ1-2; D not certain. Germline-derived CDR1 and CDR2 are MGHDK and SYGVNS. The CDR3 runs to 13 residues. The V gene lost 5 bases and the J gene lost 7 bases, with 14 bases spanning the gap. The CDR3: CASSNREDVGYTF. The CDR3 region has the DNA TGTGCCAGCAGTAACCGGGAGGACGTTGGCTACACCTTC.

This clonotype has at least ten counts. The V and J genes are TRBV7-2 and TRBJ2-7; TRBD2 might be the D (6 bases). The CDR3 contains 17 residues. Trimming took 4 bases from V and 3 from J, leaving 22 bases between them. In germline, CDR1 is SGHTA, CDR2 FQGNSA. The CDR3 region has the DNA TGTGCCAGCAGCTCCGAGCCCGGGAGAGGGCAGGGCTACGAGCAGTACTTC. Protein product: CASSSEPGRGQGYEQYF.

The gene calls are TRBV29-1 and TRBJ2-7; 8 bases are shared with TRBD2. Germline assignment: CDR1 SQVTM and CDR2 ANQGSEA. J was trimmed by 2 bases and V by 5 bases; bases with no gene match: 5. The CDR3 contains 13 residues. The CDR3 here is CSVLGGAPYEQYF. Written as DNA, the CDR3 is TGCAGCGTTCTCGGGGGGGCCCCCTACGAGCAGTACTTC.

There are many counts of this clonotype. The chain is built from TRBV29-1 and TRBJ1-2, with TRBD1 identical over 8 bases. This CDR3 is built from 12 residues. The V and J ends lost 8 bases and 8 bases, in that order; junction bases with no gene match: 10. Germline V lookup: CDR1 SQVTM, CDR2 ANQGSEA. Written as DNA, the CDR3 is TGCAGCTTTTCATGGACAGGGAAGGGCTACACCTTC. This codes for CSFSWTGKGYTF. The full variable domain, completed using reference TRBV29-1 and TRBJ1-2, is SAVISQKPSRDICQRGTSLTIQCQVDSQVTMMFWYRQQPGQSLTLIATANQGSEATYESGFVIDKFPISRPNLTFSTLTVSNMSPEDSSIYLCSFSWTGKGYTFGSGTRLTVV.

At least ten counts were recorded for this clonotype. The genes are TRBV13 and TRBJ2-7, with 7 nucleotides matching TRBD2. Germline CDR1 is PRHDT and CDR2 is FYEKMQ (reference sequence). CDR3 size: 14 residues. The J segment lost 4 bases and the V segment lost 0 bases, leaving 3 bases of the junction unmatched. The CDR3 nucleotides read TGTGCCAGCAGCTTAGGAGGGAGGGCTTACGAGCAGTACTTC. Translation gives CASSLGGRAYEQYF.

The chain is built from TRBV20-1 and TRBJ2-7; D gene uncertain. Trimming removed 6 bases from V and 4 bases from J, with 13 bases in between. The CDR3 is made up of 12 amino acids. Germline V lookup: CDR1 DFQATT, CDR2 SNEGSKA (reference sequence). For the CDR3, the DNA is TGCAGTGCCTCCCCCAACCGGTACGAGCAGTACTTC. Translating it yields CSASPNRYEQYF.

The chain is built from TRBV30 and TRBJ2-7; D may be TRBD2 (6 bases). Germline values: CDR1 GTSNPN, CDR2 SVGIG (reference sequence). V lost 4 bases, J lost 6 bases, and 16 bases lay in between. CDR3 length equals 13 residues. The CDR3 coding sequence is TGTGCCTGGACGAAAACCCTGGAGGGCGAGCAGTACTTC. Its translation: CAWTKTLEGEQYF. Full variable domain (remainder filled in from reference TRBV30 and TRBJ2-7): SQTIHQWPATLVQPVGSPLSLECTVEGTSNPNLYWYRQAAGRGLQLLFYSVGIGQISSEVPQNLSASRPQDRQFILSSKKLLLSDSGFYLCAWTKTLEGEQYFGPGTRLTVT.

This clonotype was observed many times. V gene TRBV28 combines with J gene TRBJ1-5; 8 bases align to TRBD1. The germline V gene encodes CDR1 MDHEN and CDR2 SYDVKM. CDR3 length equals 12 residues. V trimming: 11 bases; J trimming: 7 bases; junction bases outside the gene matches: 7. The CDR3 DNA is TGTGCCGAAACCCAGGGGGCCCAGCCCCAGCATTTT. Its translation: CAETQGAQPQHF.

The chain carries TRBV2 and TRBJ2-7, with D perhaps matching TRBD2 (7 bases). Germline-derived CDR1 and CDR2 are SNHLY and FYNNEI. Between the trimmed V and J ends, which lost 10 bases and 6 bases, there was a span of 16 bases. The CDR3 loop spans 12 amino acids. Here the CDR3 reads CATPRGGGEQYF. In DNA form, the CDR3 reads TGTGCCACCCCTAGGGGGGGGGGCGAGCAGTACTTC. Combining the CDR3 with reference TRBV2 and TRBJ2-7 gives the whole variable domain EPEVTQTPSHQVTQMGQEVILRCVPISNHLYFYWYRQILGQKVEFLVSFYNNEISEKSEIFDDQFSVERPDGSNFTLKIRSTKLEDSAMYFCATPRGGGEQYFGPGTRLTVT.

This clonotype occurred many times. The V call is TRBV11-2, the J call TRBJ2-7, with D tentatively TRBD2 (6 bases). The CDR3 loop spans 14 amino acids. Trimming removed 5 bases at V and 1 base at J, with 12 bases between. Germline V lookup: CDR1 SGHAT, CDR2 FQNNGV. The CDR3 loop is CASSRTRGSYEQYF. In DNA, the CDR3 is TGTGCCAGCAGCCGAACCCGGGGGTCCTACGAGCAGTACTTC.

This clonotype was seen a few times. The chain uses TRBV6-2 or TRBV6-3 and TRBJ1-1, with a weak D call TRBD1 (6 bases). The CDR3 is made up of 17 amino acids. V was clipped by 0 bases and J by 5 bases, with 19 bases between them. Germline V gene sequence: CDR1 MNHEY, CDR2 SVGEGT. The CDR3 protein is CASSYSSPGATGTEAFF. The CDR3 region has the DNA TGTGCCAGCAGTTACTCCTCCCCGGGGGCCACGGGGACTGAAGCTTTCTTT.